This T cell receptor (beta chain) was sequenced for a study of T cells expressing NK-cell markers. For TCR beta, cDNA was produced by 5'RACE template switching with UMIs. TCRdb re-called the 5' RACE reads and gives one entry per CDR3 protein, without DNA. Its listing shows 130,000 to 150,000 distinct CDR3 sequences. Germline CDR1 is KGHDR and CDR2 is SFDVKD. The CDR3 has 11 amino acids. Note on this clonotype: Its target is unknown.

Study-wide results and limits: In several donors, these clonotypes also led the CD3+CD56-NKG2C+ fraction.

The clonotype originates from a man in his late teens or twenties in good health. The chain employs TRBV24-1 and TRBJ2-2. Sequencing used blood T cells: a sorted CD56 or NKG2C T cell subset, CD4+ or CD8+ T cells, or bulk PBMC T cells (not recorded which). The CDR3 protein is CATTGSGELFF.